A single TCR beta chain is shown here with its context. The antigen is unknown. The source of the sample is a study of vaccination and CD4 T cells after COVID-19. Study-wide context: Overlapping spike peptides of SARS-CoV-2, HCoV-NL63, HCoV-OC43 and HCoV-229E stimulated the cells.

The sample's treatment: roughly nine-day PBMC culture with coronavirus spike peptide pools or control peptides (ViraFEST assay). Cultured CD4+ T cell DNA was sequenced using the Oncomine TCR Beta short-read assay. From CD4+ T cells that had been cultured, genomic DNA was extracted. TCRdb used MiXCR to reprocess the PCR reads, holding one entry per CDR3 protein. The sample yields about 15,000 distinct CDR3 sequences, about 57% seen once. Sequencing input: CD4+ T cells from blood, cultured in vitro. This TCR derives from a human donor who had recovered from COVID-19.

The CDR3 loop is CASSYSFVGWGKNTEAFF. The CDR3 DNA sequence: TGTGCCAGCAGTTACTCTTTTGTTGGCTGGGGTAAGAACACTGAAGCTTTCTTT. This sequence joins TRBV6-5 and TRBJ1-1; D gene ambiguous. This CDR3 is 18 amino acids long. Trimming took off 0 bases at V and 1 base at J, with 18 bases between the two ends. Germline CDR1 is MNHEY and CDR2 is SVGAGI.